This TCR beta chain is drawn from a study of blood T cell repertoires in COVID-19. Study-wide background: The United States, Italy and Spain supplied acute and convalescent COVID-19 samples. PBMCs, B-cell-depleted T cells, or T cells were the source of the cDNA or gDNA that made up the material.

V dropped 1 base and J dropped 6; count of bases not matched to a gene: 14. The CDR3 totals 19 residues. Germline V gene sequence: CDR1 SGDLS, CDR2 YYNGEE. This clone occurred a few times. In the original workflow: Estimates of nucleated cell counts were drawn from the amplification of reference gene primers. The protocol was immunoSEQ multiplex PCR, while the TCRdb copy is restricted to in-frame clones and leaves out a portion. The DNA was the basis for D and trimming; V, J and clone size are from that table. Of fewer than 250,000 clones detected, 85% to 90% appear once; the ten largest clones hold approximately 0.75%.

This chain links TRBV9 with TRBJ2-2, with 11 positions matching TRBD2. The sequence was collected from a woman in her sixties or seventies with acute or convalescent COVID-19. The sample taken for sequencing was peripheral blood. CDR3 in DNA: TGTGCCAGCAGCGTAACATGGAGGCTAGCGGGAGGAACTTCCGGGGAGCTGTTTTTT. Translating it yields CASSVTWRLAGGTSGELFF.